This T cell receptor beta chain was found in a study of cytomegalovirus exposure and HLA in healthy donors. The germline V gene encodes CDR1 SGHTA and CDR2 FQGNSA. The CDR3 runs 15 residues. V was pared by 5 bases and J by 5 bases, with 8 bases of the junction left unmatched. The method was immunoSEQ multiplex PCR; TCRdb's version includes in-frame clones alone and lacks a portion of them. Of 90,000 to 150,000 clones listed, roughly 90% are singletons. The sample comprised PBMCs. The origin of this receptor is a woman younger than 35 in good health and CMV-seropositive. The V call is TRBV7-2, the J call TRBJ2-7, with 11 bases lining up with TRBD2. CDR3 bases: TGTGCCAGCAGCCCCACTAGCGGGAGCAGGAACGAGCAGTACTTC. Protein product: CASSPTSGSRNEQYF.